This T cell receptor beta chain was captured by sequencing in a study of OX40 agonist ivuxolimab in advanced cancers. Study-level information: Patients with prior anti-PD-1, anti-PD-L1 or anti-CTLA-4 therapy were eligible; less than 50% had some.

Sequencing was performed with immunoSEQ multiplex PCR; in TCRdb, only in-frame clones are kept and a portion is missing. This table has 82,000 or so clones, 75% to 90% appearing once. Germline CDR1 reads GTSNPN; CDR2 reads SVGIG (reference sequence). CDR3 length equals 13 residues. V was clipped by 4 bases and J by 8 bases, with 12 bases between them. A remark on this clone: Its antigen is not identified.

Study-wide results and limits: The average count of expanded clones was higher among CD8+ T cells than among CD4+.

The sequences come from CD4+ or CD8+ T cells sorted from blood, collected in a trial of the OX40 agonist ivuxolimab. The clonotype was recovered from an adult with an advanced solid tumor such as melanoma, head and neck, liver or kidney cancer. The V call is TRBV30, the J call TRBJ1-6; D is undetermined. The CDR3 spells CAWTSRNDSPLHF. The CDR3, as DNA: TGTGCCTGGACTTCCAGAAATGATTCACCCCTCCACTTT. The whole variable domain, remainder taken from reference TRBV30 and TRBJ1-6, is SQTIHQWPATLVQPVGSPLSLECTVEGTSNPNLYWYRQAAGRGLQLLFYSVGIGQISSEVPQNLSASRPQDRQFILSSKKLLLSDSGFYLCAWTSRNDSPLHFGNGTRLTVT.